Listed here are 18 T cell receptor beta chains from one sample, sequenced in a study of blood T cell repertoires in COVID-19. TCRdb's table, derived via immunoSEQ multiplex PCR, lists solely in-frame clones and lacks some. The sample consists of 80,000 to 130,000 clones, approximately 91% of them appearing once. Sequenced: peripheral blood. These receptors were obtained from an older woman with acute or convalescent COVID-19.

V usage is TRBV10-2 and J usage is TRBJ1-1; a weak D match, TRBD1 (6 bases). Germline loops: CDR1 WSHSY, CDR2 SAAADI. The CDR3 runs to 11 residues. The ends were cut back, 2 bases at V and 11 bases at J, with 9 bases in the middle. The chain's CDR3 is CASSERRGAFF. CDR3 nucleotides: TGCGCCAGCAGTGAGCGCAGGGGTGCTTTCTTT.

This clone showed up just once. The rearrangement links TRBV15 to TRBJ2-3; TRBD2 matches at 8 bases. Germline V gene lookup returns CDR1 LNHNV and CDR2 YYDKDF (reference sequence). V shed 3 bases and J 5 bases; nucleotides not matched to a gene: 16. There are 18 residues in the CDR3. As DNA, the CDR3 is TGTGCCACCAGCAGTCCCTCCGGTAGCGGGGCTGAAAGAGATACGCAGTATTTT. Protein product: CATSSPSGSGAERDTQYF.

The genes are TRBV12-3 or TRBV12-4 and TRBJ2-6; D gene unclear. Trimming stripped 9 bases from V and 2 bases from J, with 5 bases between. This CDR3 is 12 amino acids long. Written as DNA, the CDR3 is TGTGCCAGTAAAACTGGGGCCAACGTCCTGACTTTC. Its translation is CASKTGANVLTF.

The chain has TRBV28 and TRBJ2-3, with 8 bases that match TRBD2. The V segment lost 6 bases and the J segment 1 base; nucleotides outside the gene matches: 6. This CDR3 is 15 amino acids long. Germline V gene sequence: CDR1 MDHEN, CDR2 SYDVKM. DNA for the CDR3: TGTGCCAGCAGACTAGCGGAGGTGGGCACAGATACGCAGTATTTT. Translation: CASRLAEVGTDTQYF.

The chain couples TRBV5-1 to TRBJ1-2; D is perhaps TRBD1 (5 bases). Germline lookup yields CDR1 SGHRS and CDR2 YFSETQ. This CDR3 comprises 15 residues. Trimming shortened V by 3 bases and J by 7 bases, and 19 bases separated the two germline ends. CDR3 sequence reads: CASSSGHSTTTGYTF. Written as DNA, the CDR3 is TGCGCCAGCAGCTCCGGACATTCAACTACCACTGGCTACACCTTC.

The rearrangement joins TRBV2 to TRBJ1-6, with D maybe TRBD1 (5 bases). The CDR3 runs to 14 residues. V was clipped by 9 bases and J by 7 bases, with 16 bases between them. Germline V gene lookup returns CDR1 SNHLY and CDR2 FYNNEI. The chain's CDR3 is CARNTGLGNSPLHF. The DNA of the CDR3 is TGTGCCAGGAATACAGGATTGGGGAATTCACCCCTCCACTTT.

The chain combines TRBV6-4 with TRBJ2-1, with a tentative D call TRBD1 (6 bases). The CDR3 consists of 14 residues. CDR1 and CDR2 from the germline V gene are MRHNA and SNTAGT. V dropped 8 bases and J dropped 8 bases, with 19 bases sitting between them. The CDR3 spells CASVIGNRVYEQFF. The DNA of the CDR3 is TGTGCCAGCGTCATCGGCAACAGGGTCTATGAGCAGTTCTTC.

This chain joins TRBV10-2 and TRBJ1-1, with a weak D call TRBD1 (6 bases). Germline V gene data show CDR1 as WSHSY and CDR2 as SAAADI. The CDR3 loop spans 14 amino acids. Between the trimmed V and J ends, which lost 2 bases and 1 base, there was a span of 8 bases. CDR3 DNA sequence: TGCGCCAGCAGTGAGGGACAGAGGAACACTGAAGCTTTCTTT. Translation: CASSEGQRNTEAFF.

The chain links TRBV27 to TRBJ1-2; TRBD1 matches 8 bases. V gave up 4 bases and J gave up 1 base; unmatched junction bases: 5. The CDR3 sequence is 15 residues long. Germline V gene sequence: CDR1 MNHEY, CDR2 SMNVEV (reference sequence). In DNA form, the CDR3 reads TGTGCCAGCAGTTCCCGGACAGGGCTTAACTATGGCTACACCTTC. Translating gives CASSSRTGLNYGYTF.

The V and J genes are TRBV28 and TRBJ1-6, with D possibly TRBD1 on 6 matching bases. Looked up from germline, CDR1 is MDHEN and CDR2 is SYDVKM. V was cut by 7 bases and J by 3 bases, with 10 bases left in between. The CDR3 is 14 residues long. The CDR3 DNA reads as TGTGCCAGCATAGGACAGCTCTATAATTCACCCCTCCACTTT. Protein sequence: CASIGQLYNSPLHF.

This chain connects TRBV10-2 to TRBJ1-1, with 10 bases aligning to TRBD1. Germline loops: CDR1 WSHSY, CDR2 SAAADI. This CDR3 comprises 17 residues. V trimming: 3 bases; J trimming: 5 bases; junction bases outside the gene matches: 12. For the CDR3, the DNA is TGCGCCAGCAGTGATCCAAATCCGGGACAGGGGAGGACTGAAGCTTTCTTT. This sequence encodes CASSDPNPGQGRTEAFF.

The chain links TRBV18 to TRBJ2-7; 7 positions match TRBD2. Germline CDR1 and CDR2: KGHSH and LQKENI. There are 15 residues in the CDR3. J lost 5 bases, V lost 3 bases, and 10 bases had no gene match. CDR3 in DNA: TGTGCCAGCTCACCGGGACTACAATCTAACCACGAGCAGTACGTC. Amino acids: CASSPGLQSNHEQYV.

This clone was seen once. CDR3 coding DNA: TGTGCCAGCAGTCTTTACCTCAGGGATAGCACCTTC. Translated, it gives CASSLYLRDSTF. This sequence joins TRBV5-6 and TRBJ1-2; TRBD1 is a possible D gene (5 bases). In germline, CDR1 is SGHDT, CDR2 YYEEEE. The CDR3 has 12 amino acids. Trimming removed 5 bases at V and 13 bases at J, with 18 bases between. The full variable domain, its missing parts supplied by reference TRBV5-6 and TRBJ1-2, is DAGVTQSPTHLIKTRGQQVTLRCSPKSGHDTVSWYQQALGQGPQFIFQYYEEEERQRGNFPDRFSGHQFPNYSSELNVNALLLGDSALYLCASSLYLRDSTFGSGTRLTVV.

This CDR3 is CASSLGTGKVEQFF. The CDR3 nucleotides are TGTGCCAGCAGTTTAGGGACAGGGAAGGTGGAGCAGTTCTTC. The V call is TRBV27, the J call TRBJ2-1; TRBD1 agrees at 9 bases. Germline CDR1 reads MNHEY; CDR2 reads SMNVEV (reference sequence). Trimming removed 2 bases from V and 10 bases from J; junction bases left unmatched: 6. This CDR3 spans 14 amino acids.

V and J are TRBV19 and TRBJ2-1; the match to TRBD1 covers 7 bases. The trim removed 4 bases at V and 2 bases at J, leaving 5 bases unmatched. Germline V gives CDR1 LNHDA, CDR2 SQIVND (reference sequence). The CDR3 is 15 amino acids. The CDR3 is CASSTQGEAYNEQFF. CDR3 coding DNA: TGTGCCAGTAGTACCCAGGGGGAAGCCTACAATGAGCAGTTCTTC.

The chain is built from TRBV2 and TRBJ1-4; D is perhaps TRBD1 (5 bases). V was pared by 4 bases and J by 7 bases, with 16 bases between. The CDR3 is 15 residues long. Germline-derived CDR1 and CDR2 are SNHLY and FYNNEI. CDR3: CASSVSQGFGEKLFF. As DNA, the CDR3 is TGTGCCAGCAGTGTCTCGCAGGGATTTGGTGAAAAACTGTTTTTT.

This chain connects TRBV29-1 to TRBJ2-1; D not certain. CDR3 size: 11 residues. The V end was cut by 3 bases, the J end by 7 bases, with 7 bases between. From germline, CDR1 is SQVTM and CDR2 ANQGSEA. CDR3 sequence: CSVEMANEQFF. CDR3 nucleotides: TGCAGCGTTGAGATGGCTAATGAGCAGTTCTTC.

In its sample, this clone was seen a few times. DNA of the CDR3: TGTGCCAGCAGCCAAGGAGGGGGGAACACCGGGGAGCTGTTTTTT. Protein sequence: CASSQGGGNTGELFF. This chain connects TRBV3-1 (or the pseudogene TRBV3-2) to TRBJ2-2; possibly TRBD1 for D (6 bases). Trimming removed 1 base at V and 1 base at J, with 7 bases between. This CDR3 is 15 amino acids long. Germline V gene data show CDR1 as LGHDT and CDR2 as YNNKEL (reference sequence).